Each of the 21 T cell receptor beta chains below was sequenced from the same sample in a study of T cell responses to AZD1222 COVID-19 vaccine. Sequencing used immunoSEQ multiplex PCR; TCRdb keeps in-frame clones, though not all of them. The profile shows some 100,000 clones, 80% to 90% of them singletons. The sequencing here drew on peripheral blood, taken 28 days after the second AZD1222 dose. The receptors stem from an adult who received the AZD1222 COVID-19 vaccine.

The chain links TRBV4-2 to TRBJ2-5; 7 bases match TRBD2. The trim removed 1 base at V and 10 bases at J, leaving 0 bases unmatched. Germline CDR1 and CDR2: LGHNA and YNFKEQ. The CDR3 sequence is 11 residues long. CDR3 DNA sequence: TGTGCCAGCAGCCAAGGGGGGGGCCAGTACTTC. Its protein product is CASSQGGGQYF.

This chain uses TRBV11-2 with TRBJ2-7; 11 nucleotides line up with TRBD2. Trimming removed 4 bases from V and 5 bases from J; junction bases left unmatched: 4. The CDR3 extends over 14 amino acids. Germline V gives CDR1 SGHAT, CDR2 FQNNGV. Here the CDR3 DNA reads TGTGCCAGCAGCTCCAGACTAGCGGGGAACGAGCAGTACTTC. It is translated as CASSSRLAGNEQYF.

The chain has TRBV7-7 and TRBJ2-1, with D hard to call. The CDR3 sequence is 10 residues long. Deletions cut 11 bases from V and 6 bases from J, with 8 bases between. CDR1 and CDR2 (germline): SSHAT, FNYEAQ (reference sequence). Here the CDR3 reads CAPRPNEQFF. CDR3 sequence (DNA): TGTGCCCCGAGGCCCAATGAGCAGTTCTTC.

The gene calls are TRBV27 and TRBJ1-4, with D maybe TRBD1 (6 bases). Germline values: CDR1 MNHEY, CDR2 SMNVEV (reference sequence). Trimming shortened V by 2 bases and J by 12 bases, and 16 bases separated the two germline ends. The CDR3 is 14 amino acids. CDR3 sequence (DNA): TGTGCCAGCAGTTTAGACGGCAAAAGGGGGGAACTGTTTTTT. The encoded protein is CASSLDGKRGELFF. Based on the CDR3 plus reference TRBV27 and TRBJ1-4, the full variable domain is EAQVTQNPRYLITVTGKKLTVTCSQNMNHEYMSWYRQDPGLGLRQIYYSMNVEVTDKGDVPEGYKVSRKEKRNFPLILESPSPNQTSLYFCASSLDGKRGELFFGSGTQLSVL.

The chain combines TRBV5-4 with TRBJ1-6; 9 nucleotides match TRBD1. The CDR3 is made up of 18 amino acids. The junction had 9 bases not matched to a gene; V was cut back by 1 base and J by 4 bases. The germline V gene encodes CDR1 SGHNT and CDR2 YYREEE (reference sequence). The CDR3 spells CASSLTHGTGNYNSPLHF. As DNA, the CDR3 is TGTGCCAGCAGCTTGACCCATGGGACAGGGAATTATAATTCACCCCTCCACTTT.

The chain is built from TRBV3-1 (or the pseudogene TRBV3-2) and TRBJ1-1; 10 nucleotides align to TRBD1. J was trimmed by 8 bases and V by 5 bases; bases with no gene match: 11. The CDR3 sequence is 15 residues long. Germline values: CDR1 LGHDT, CDR2 YNNKEL (reference sequence). The CDR3 here is CASSSRRTGGAEAFF. CDR3 nucleotides: TGTGCCAGCAGCTCACGTCGGACAGGGGGTGCAGAAGCTTTCTTT.

V usage is TRBV5-8 and J usage is TRBJ1-5, with a weak D call TRBD1 (6 bases). V gave up 2 bases and J gave up 1 base, with 10 bases separating them. CDR1 is SGHTS and CDR2 is YDEGEE in the germline V gene. The CDR3 spans 15 residues. The CDR3 reads CASSLAGASNQPQHF. The CDR3 region has the DNA TGTGCCAGCAGCTTAGCAGGGGCGAGCAATCAGCCCCAGCATTTT.

Written as DNA, the CDR3 is TGTGCCAGCAGTGCCGACCGGGACACGTTCGCGAGCTCCTATAATTCACCCCTCCACTTT. Protein sequence: CASSADRDTFASSYNSPLHF. The V and J genes are TRBV6-1 and TRBJ1-6; D may be TRBD1 (6 bases). This CDR3 has 20 amino acids. Trimming took off 4 bases at V and 0 bases at J, with 22 bases between the two ends. Germline CDR1 is MNHNS and CDR2 is SASEGT.

This clone was seen only a few times. The V call is TRBV27, the J call TRBJ1-6; unclear D gene. Between the trimmed V and J ends, which lost 6 bases and 5 bases, there was a span of 11 bases. Germline values: CDR1 MNHEY, CDR2 SMNVEV (reference sequence). This CDR3 is built from 14 residues. Written as DNA, the CDR3 is TGTGCCAGCAGACGGACGTACAATAATTCACCCCTCCACTTT. Its protein is CASRRTYNNSPLHF.

The gene calls are TRBV7-9 and TRBJ2-3; 9 nucleotides align to TRBD2. CDR1 and CDR2 from the germline V gene are SEHNR and FQNEAQ (reference sequence). The junction had 9 bases not matched to a gene; V was cut back by 2 bases and J by 0 bases. The CDR3 is 18 amino acids. This CDR3 is CASSLSGSGGFSTDTQYF. CDR3 coding DNA: TGTGCCAGCAGCTTATCGGGTAGCGGGGGATTTAGCACAGATACGCAGTATTTT.

V usage is TRBV11-2 and J usage is TRBJ1-4, with no clear D. CDR3 length: 12 residues. V lost 4 bases and J lost 10, with 10 bases in between. Germline-derived CDR1 and CDR2 are SGHAT and FQNNGV. CDR3 nucleotide sequence: TGTGCCAGCAGCTCCTTCGACGGAAAACTGTTTTTT. Translation: CASSSFDGKLFF.

The V call is TRBV6-1, the J call TRBJ1-1, with D uncertain. V shed 1 base and J shed 1 base, with 7 bases lying between them. Germline loops: CDR1 MNHNS, CDR2 SASEGT. This CDR3 has 14 residues. The CDR3 DNA is TGTGCCAGCAGTGAAGTCGGATGGAACACTGAAGCTTTCTTT. Amino acid sequence: CASSEVGWNTEAFF.

The chain links TRBV4-3 to TRBJ2-1, with D perhaps being TRBD1 or TRBD2 (5 bases each). The CDR3 is 16 residues long. Germline lookup yields CDR1 LGHNA and CDR2 YSLEER. The V and J ends lost 5 bases and 4 bases respectively, with 18 bases between them. The CDR3 DNA is TGCGCCAGCAGCGCGAGGGACCGCCTGAGTTACAATGAGCAGTTCTTC. Amino acid sequence: CASSARDRLSYNEQFF.

The chain couples TRBV2 to TRBJ2-7, with D tentatively TRBD1 (6 bases). Germline V CDR1 and CDR2: SNHLY, FYNNEI. The length of the CDR3 is 15 residues. V was clipped by 5 bases and J by 0 bases, with 14 bases between them. DNA for the CDR3: TGTGCCAGCAGTACCCAGAGGACAGTCTCCTACGAGCAGTACTTC. It yields the protein CASSTQRTVSYEQYF. Full variable domain (rest looked up from reference TRBV2 and TRBJ2-7): EPEVTQTPSHQVTQMGQEVILRCVPISNHLYFYWYRQILGQKVEFLVSFYNNEISEKSEIFDDQFSVERPDGSNFTLKIRSTKLEDSAMYFCASSTQRTVSYEQYFGPGTRLTVT.

The chain links TRBV5-1 to TRBJ1-1; no clear D. This CDR3 is built from 14 residues. The ends were cut back, 1 base at V and 0 bases at J, with 7 bases in the middle. CDR1 is SGHRS and CDR2 is YFSETQ in the germline V gene. This CDR3 reads CASSLSQLNTEAFF. The CDR3 coding sequence is TGCGCCAGCAGCTTGTCCCAGTTGAACACTGAAGCTTTCTTT.

The gene calls are TRBV7-9 and TRBJ1-1, with a weak D call TRBD1 (5 bases). This CDR3 has 14 amino acids. The germline V gene encodes CDR1 SEHNR and CDR2 FQNEAQ (reference sequence). V dropped 5 bases and J dropped 1 base, with 11 bases sitting between them. For the CDR3, the DNA is TGTGCCAGCAGCGTGGACACCACGAACACTGAAGCTTTCTTT. It translates to CASSVDTTNTEAFF.

The rearrangement joins TRBV12-3 or TRBV12-4 to TRBJ1-5, with D maybe TRBD1 (5 bases). The V gene lost 4 bases and the J gene lost 7 bases, with 11 bases spanning the gap. CDR3 length: 13 amino acids. CDR3 DNA sequence: TGTGCCAGCAGTTCCGGGGGGGGACAGCCCCAGCATTTT. Translating it yields CASSSGGGQPQHF.

This chain links TRBV5-1 with TRBJ2-7; D is perhaps TRBD2 (5 bases). The CDR3 has 14 amino acids. The ends were cut back, 2 bases at V and 2 bases at J, with 11 bases in the middle. CDR1 and CDR2 (germline): SGHRS, YFSETQ. The chain's CDR3 is CASSLSGLTYEQYF. In nucleotides, the CDR3 is TGCGCCAGCAGCTTAAGCGGACTGACCTACGAGCAGTACTTC.

The chain joins TRBV3-1 (or the pseudogene TRBV3-2) to TRBJ2-5, with D perhaps matching TRBD1 (5 bases). Germline V gives CDR1 LGHDT, CDR2 YNNKEL (reference sequence). The V gene lost 4 bases and the J gene lost 4 bases, with 19 bases spanning the gap. This CDR3 spans 16 amino acids. This chain's CDR3 is CASSLRTFPHRETQYF. The CDR3 nucleotides are TGTGCCAGCAGCCTTCGGACATTTCCCCATAGAGAGACCCAGTACTTC.

As regards this clone: A junction end diverges from the germline sequence, so it may reflect a read error. This chain connects TRBV7-7 to TRBJ2-2; 9 bases align to TRBD1. CDR1 SSHAT and CDR2 FNYEAQ come from the germline V gene (reference sequence). This CDR3 comprises 15 residues. CDR3 sequence: CASSSGQGYTGELFF. For the CDR3, the DNA is TGTGCTAGCAGCTCGGGACAGGGTTACACCGGGGAGCTGTTTTTT.

CDR3 residues: CASSYSTGRVNSPLHF. CDR3 DNA sequence: TGTGCCAGCAGTTACTCGACCGGACGGGTCAATTCACCCCTCCACTTT. The V call is TRBV6-5, the J call TRBJ1-6; D not resolved. This CDR3 region has 16 residues. Germline loops: CDR1 MNHEY, CDR2 SVGAGI. V was shortened by 0 bases and J by 7 bases, with 13 bases between the two germline ends.